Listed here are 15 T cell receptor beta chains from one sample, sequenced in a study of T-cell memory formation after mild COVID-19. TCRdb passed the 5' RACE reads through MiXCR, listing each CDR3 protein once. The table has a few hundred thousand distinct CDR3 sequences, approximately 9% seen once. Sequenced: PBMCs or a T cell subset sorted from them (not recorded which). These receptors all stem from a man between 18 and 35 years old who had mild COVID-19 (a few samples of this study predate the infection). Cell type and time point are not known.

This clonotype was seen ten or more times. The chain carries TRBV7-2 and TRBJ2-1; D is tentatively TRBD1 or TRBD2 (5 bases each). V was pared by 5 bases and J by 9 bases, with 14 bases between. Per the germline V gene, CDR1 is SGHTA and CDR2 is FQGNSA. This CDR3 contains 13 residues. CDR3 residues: CASSMAPGTEQFF. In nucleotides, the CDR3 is TGTGCCAGCAGCATGGCCCCAGGGACTGAGCAGTTCTTC.

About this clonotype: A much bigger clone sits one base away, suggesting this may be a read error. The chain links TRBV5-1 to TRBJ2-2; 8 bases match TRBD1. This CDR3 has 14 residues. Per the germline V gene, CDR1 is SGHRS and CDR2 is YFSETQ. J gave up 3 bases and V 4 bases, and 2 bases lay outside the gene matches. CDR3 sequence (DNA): TGCGCCAGCAGCACGACAGGGGACACCGGGGAGCTGTTTTTT. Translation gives CASSTTGDTGELFF.

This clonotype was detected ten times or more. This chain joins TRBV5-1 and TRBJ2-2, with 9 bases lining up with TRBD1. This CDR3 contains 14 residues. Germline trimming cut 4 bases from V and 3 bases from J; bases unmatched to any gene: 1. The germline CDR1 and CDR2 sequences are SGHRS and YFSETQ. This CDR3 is CASSRTGDTGELFF. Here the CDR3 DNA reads TGCGCCAGCAGCCGGACAGGGGACACCGGGGAGCTGTTTTTT.

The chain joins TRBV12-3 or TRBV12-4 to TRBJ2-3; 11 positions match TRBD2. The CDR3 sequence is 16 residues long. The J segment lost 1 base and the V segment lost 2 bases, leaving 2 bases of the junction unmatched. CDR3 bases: TGTGCCAGCAGTTTAACTAGCGGGAGACGCACAGATACGCAGTATTTT. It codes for CASSLTSGRRTDTQYF.

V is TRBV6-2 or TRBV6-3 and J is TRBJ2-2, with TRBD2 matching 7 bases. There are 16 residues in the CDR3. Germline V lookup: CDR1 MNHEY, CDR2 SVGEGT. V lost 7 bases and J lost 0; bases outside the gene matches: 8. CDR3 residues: CASKPPGLTNTGELFF. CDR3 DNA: TGTGCCAGCAAACCCCCGGGACTAACGAACACCGGGGAGCTGTTTTTT.

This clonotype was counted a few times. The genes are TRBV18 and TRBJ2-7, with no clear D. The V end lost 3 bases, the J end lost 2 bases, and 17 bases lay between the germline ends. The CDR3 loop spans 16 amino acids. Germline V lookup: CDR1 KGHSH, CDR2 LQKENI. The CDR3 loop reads CASSPPAQNLPYEQYF. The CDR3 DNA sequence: TGTGCCAGCTCACCCCCAGCCCAGAACCTTCCCTACGAGCAGTACTTC.

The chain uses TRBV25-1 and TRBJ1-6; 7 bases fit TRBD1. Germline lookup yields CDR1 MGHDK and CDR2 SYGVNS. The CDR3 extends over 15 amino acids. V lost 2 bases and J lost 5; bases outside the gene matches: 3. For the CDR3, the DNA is TGTGCCAGCAGTGAAGACAGGGCAAATAATTCACCCCTCCACTTT. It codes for CASSEDRANNSPLHF.

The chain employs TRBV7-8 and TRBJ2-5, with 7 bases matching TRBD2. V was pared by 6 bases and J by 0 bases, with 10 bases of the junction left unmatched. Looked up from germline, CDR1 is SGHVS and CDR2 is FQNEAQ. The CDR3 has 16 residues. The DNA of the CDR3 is TGTGCCAGCAGACAAGCGGGACGTACCTACCAAGAGACCCAGTACTTC. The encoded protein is CASRQAGRTYQETQYF. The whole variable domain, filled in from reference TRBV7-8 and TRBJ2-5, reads GAGVSQSPRYKVAKRGQDVALRCDPISGHVSLFWYQQALGQGPEFLTYFQNEAQLDKSGLPSDRFFAERPEGSVSTLKIQRTQQEDSAVYLCASRQAGRTYQETQYFGPGTRLLVL.

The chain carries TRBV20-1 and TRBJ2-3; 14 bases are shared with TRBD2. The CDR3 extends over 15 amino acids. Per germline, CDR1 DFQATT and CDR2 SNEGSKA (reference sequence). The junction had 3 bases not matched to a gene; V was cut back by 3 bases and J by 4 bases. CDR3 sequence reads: CSARGLAGDSDTQYF. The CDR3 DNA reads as TGCAGTGCTAGGGGACTAGCGGGGGACTCAGATACGCAGTATTTT.

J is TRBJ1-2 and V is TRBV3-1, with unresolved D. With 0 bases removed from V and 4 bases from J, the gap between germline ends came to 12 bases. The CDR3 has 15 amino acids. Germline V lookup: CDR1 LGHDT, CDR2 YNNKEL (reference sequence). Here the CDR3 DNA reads TGTGCCAGCAGCCAAGAAGCAGGACTCCTCTATGGCTACACCTTC. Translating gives CASSQEAGLLYGYTF.

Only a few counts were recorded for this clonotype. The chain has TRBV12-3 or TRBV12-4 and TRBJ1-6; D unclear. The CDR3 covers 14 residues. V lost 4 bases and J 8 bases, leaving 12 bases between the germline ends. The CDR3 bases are TGTGCCAGCAGTTCCGCGAGTATGTATTCACCCCTCCACTTT. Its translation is CASSSASMYSPLHF.

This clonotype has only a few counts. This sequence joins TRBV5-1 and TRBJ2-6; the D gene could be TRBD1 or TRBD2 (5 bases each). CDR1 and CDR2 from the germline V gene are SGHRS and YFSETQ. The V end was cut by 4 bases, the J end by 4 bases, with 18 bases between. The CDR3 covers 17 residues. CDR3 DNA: TGCGCCAGCAGCCCTCGAGTGGGGGTATACGGGGCCAACGTCCTGACTTTC. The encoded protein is CASSPRVGVYGANVLTF.

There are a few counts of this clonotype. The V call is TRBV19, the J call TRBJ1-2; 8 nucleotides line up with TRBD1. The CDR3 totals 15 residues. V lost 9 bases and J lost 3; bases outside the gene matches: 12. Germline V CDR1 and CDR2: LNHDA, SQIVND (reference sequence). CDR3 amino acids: CASKTGEWRDYGYTF. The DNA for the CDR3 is TGTGCCAGCAAGACAGGGGAGTGGAGGGACTATGGCTACACCTTC.

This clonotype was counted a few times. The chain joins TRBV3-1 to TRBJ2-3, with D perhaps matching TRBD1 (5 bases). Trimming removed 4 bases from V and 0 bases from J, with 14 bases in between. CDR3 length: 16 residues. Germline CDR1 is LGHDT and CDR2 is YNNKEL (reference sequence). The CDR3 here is CASSLNPGFSTDTQYF. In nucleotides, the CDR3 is TGTGCCAGCAGCCTGAATCCAGGGTTCAGCACAGATACGCAGTATTTT.

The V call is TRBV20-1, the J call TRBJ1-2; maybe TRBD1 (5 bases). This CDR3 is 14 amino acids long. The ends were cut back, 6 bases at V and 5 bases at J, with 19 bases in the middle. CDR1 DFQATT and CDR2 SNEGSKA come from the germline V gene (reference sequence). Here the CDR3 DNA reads TGCAGTGCCACCGGGGGGGGAAGCCCATATGGCTACACCTTC. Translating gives CSATGGGSPYGYTF.